Listed below are T cell receptor beta chains from one sample, sequenced in a study of T cell repertoires in cytomegalovirus infection. TCRdb used MiXCR to reprocess the reads, holding one entry per CDR3 protein. The repertoire holds approximately 630,000 distinct CDR3 sequences, about 24% seen once, with approximately 8% in the top ten. The sample taken for sequencing was CD8+ T cells from PBMCs. These receptors were obtained from a human donor in good health (CMV status not recorded). Some clones in this sample may be carry-over from other donors' samples. The CDR3 runs from the conserved cysteine through the conserved F or W. D genes are given only for firm matches. Some rows mark clone size as missing; the rest say once, few, many or name a class of expanded clone.

d_call,v_call,clone_size,j_call,cdr3_nt,cdr3_aa
-,TRBV29-1,few,TRBJ2-7,TGCAGCGTTGAAGATCCGGACTACGAGCAGTACTTC,CSVEDPDYEQYF
-,TRBV12-3/TRBV12-4,-,TRBJ2-5,TGTGCCAGCAGATCGGGACGGAGCCAAGAGACCCAGTACTTC,CASRSGRSQETQYF
-,TRBV7-2,many,TRBJ2-5,TGTGCCAGCACCGTAATGGGGCCTGAGACCCAGTACTTC,CASTVMGPETQYF
-,TRBV5-4,-,TRBJ2-5,TGTGCCAGCAGCTCAAAATTGGCAGCGAGAGAGACCCAGTACTTC,CASSSKLAARETQYF
-,TRBV29-1,-,TRBJ2-2,TGCAGCGTTGTAGGGTTTGACACCGGGGAGCTGTTTTTT,CSVVGFDTGELFF
TRBD1,TRBV2,few,TRBJ1-1,TGTGCCAGCAGTGAGGACCGGGACAGGGATTGGGACACTGAAGCTTTCTTT,CASSEDRDRDWDTEAFF
TRBD1,TRBV7-6,many,TRBJ1-4,TGTGCCAGCAGCGACAGGGTGACCAATAATGAAAAACTGTTTTTT,CASSDRVTNNEKLFF
-,TRBV7-9,few,TRBJ1-2,TGTGCCAGCAACTCTGGACAGTCTCTCACCTTC,CASNSGQSLTF
TRBD1,TRBV6-2/TRBV6-3,few,TRBJ2-5,TGTGCCAGCAGTCACGAGGGGGCTTCTGAGACCCAGTACTTC,CASSHEGASETQYF
-,TRBV14,-,TRBJ2-3,TGTGCCAGCAGCCAAGATCTATTGCCTAGCACCTCTAGCACAGATACGCAGTATTTT,CASSQDLLPSTSSTDTQYF
-,TRBV5-5,-,TRBJ2-1,TGTGCCAGCAGCTCTCGGGATGAGAAGTTCTTC,CASSSRDEKFF
TRBD2,TRBV6-2/TRBV6-3,-,TRBJ2-1,TGTGCCAGCAGTTCTATATCTGGGACTAGCGGGGGGCCCCAGTTCTTC,CASSSISGTSGGPQFF
-,TRBV28,-,TRBJ2-1,TGTGTCAGCAGTCCGACCAGGGAAAGCTCCTACAATGAGCAGTTCTTC,CVSSPTRESSYNEQFF
-,TRBV27,-,TRBJ2-7,TGTGCCAGCAGTTTATCGGCAGGGAAGGTATTATTTCACTTC,CASSLSAGKVLFHF
TRBD1,TRBV12-5,-,TRBJ1-2,TGTGCTAGTGGTTTATCGGGACAGGGGAGTGGCTACACCTTC,CASGLSGQGSGYTF
-,TRBV6-1,once,TRBJ2-7,TGTGCCAGCAGTTACCCAGGGAACGAGCAGTACTTC,CASSYPGNEQYF
-,TRBV28,-,TRBJ1-1,TGTGCCAGCAGAAGCCAGGGTATCTGGCCCGGGGGACATGAAGCTTTCTTT,CASRSQGIWPGGHEAFF
TRBD2,TRBV7-9,many,TRBJ2-1,TGTGCCAGCAGCCGCGGGACTAGCGGAACCAACAATGAGCAGTTCTTC,CASSRGTSGTNNEQFF
-,TRBV27,-,TRBJ2-4,TGTGCCAGCAGTTCCGGGGGGCCCAAAAACATTCAGTACTTC,CASSSGGPKNIQYF
-,TRBV7-6,few,TRBJ2-3,TGTGCCAGCAGCGCTGGACTTTCTAGCACAGATACGCAGTATTTT,CASSAGLSSTDTQYF
TRBD2,TRBV20-1,many,TRBJ2-1,TGCAGTGCTAATAGCGGGGGGACCGGGAATGAGCAGTTCTTC,CSANSGGTGNEQFF
TRBD2,TRBV29-1,-,TRBJ2-1,TGCAGCGTTGAAGTCTTGGACAGGGAAGGGCTAGCGGGGGGAATGAGCTCCTACAATGAGCAGTTGTTC,CSVEVLDREGLAGGMSSYNEQLF
TRBD1,TRBV28,few,TRBJ1-2,TGTGCCAGCAGTTTGAGCCTTGTGGGGACAGCCGTTGTCGAGGGCTATGGCTACACCTTC,CASSLSLVGTAVVEGYGYTF
TRBD1,TRBV7-2,many,TRBJ1-5,TGTGCCAGCAGCTCTAGCCCCGACAGGGCCCAGCATTTT,CASSSSPDRAQHF
-,TRBV7-9,few,TRBJ1-2,TGTGCCAGCAGCCCCCTTAACTATGGCTACACCTTC,CASSPLNYGYTF
-,TRBV20-1,few,TRBJ1-5,TGCAGTGCTAGAGGCAGCAGGGTAAGCAATCAGCCCCAGCATTTT,CSARGSRVSNQPQHF
TRBD1,TRBV7-9,many,TRBJ2-7,TGTGCCAGCAGTGGGACAGGGAGCTCCTACGAGCAGTACTTC,CASSGTGSSYEQYF
-,TRBV6-6,few,TRBJ2-1,TGTGCCAGCAGTTACTCCCGGGACCGGTTGTACAATGAGCAGTTCTTC,CASSYSRDRLYNEQFF
-,TRBV28,-,TRBJ1-2,TGTGCCAGCAGTCCCTCGGGGGCAGGGAGGTATGGCTACACCTTC,CASSPSGAGRYGYTF
-,TRBV7-9,few,TRBJ1-1,TGTGCCAGCAGCCCCGGCGGGGGCGGTGAAGCTTTCTTT,CASSPGGGGEAFF
-,TRBV7-8,few,TRBJ1-4,TGTGCCAGCAGCTTGGACACCCATGAAAAACTGTTTTTT,CASSLDTHEKLFF
-,TRBV23-1,-,TRBJ2-6,TGCGCCAGCAGTCAGTCGGGGACGGTTGGGGCCAACGTCCTGACTTTC,CASSQSGTVGANVLTF
TRBD2,TRBV12-5,-,TRBJ2-1,TGTGCTAGTGGCCCGACTAGCGGGGGGCCTCGCTCCTACAATGAGCAGTTCTTC,CASGPTSGGPRSYNEQFF
TRBD1,TRBV29-1,few,TRBJ2-7,TGCAGCGTCCGGACAGGGGAGTTCCACGAGCAGTACTTC,CSVRTGEFHEQYF
-,TRBV7-9,many,TRBJ2-6,TGTGCCAGCAGCCCGACGGACGGATCCATACGGGTCTGGGCCAACGTCCTGACTTTC,CASSPTDGSIRVWANVLTF
-,TRBV20-1,few,TRBJ2-7,TGCAGTGCTAGAGTTCCCCTCTCCTACGAGCAGTACTTC,CSARVPLSYEQYF
-,TRBV7-2,few,TRBJ2-1,TGTGCCAGCAGCTTCTTGGGGCACAATGAGCAGTTCTTC,CASSFLGHNEQFF
-,TRBV28,many,TRBJ2-1,TGTGCCAGCAAGCCAAGGGACGGGCCCGTAGATGAGCAGTTCTTC,CASKPRDGPVDEQFF
-,TRBV7-6,-,TRBJ2-3,TGTGCCAGCAGCTTACTCATGGATACGCAGTATTTT,CASSLLMDTQYF
-,TRBV6-6,few,TRBJ1-4,TGTGCCAGCAGTTACCATTCTCGACGAAGGGGGGATGAAAAACTGTTTTTT,CASSYHSRRRGDEKLFF
-,TRBV6-5,many,TRBJ1-1,TGTGCCAGCAGTTACTCAACCAACACTGAAGCTTTCTTT,CASSYSTNTEAFF
-,TRBV7-9,-,TRBJ1-1,TGTGCCAGCAGCCCCCGAAACTCCCCGCTCACTGAAGCTTTCTTT,CASSPRNSPLTEAFF
-,TRBV7-9,-,TRBJ1-4,TGTGCCAGCAGTGCCCCAGACTGGCCAGCAACTAATGAAAAACTGTTTTTT,CASSAPDWPATNEKLFF
-,TRBV10-3,many,TRBJ1-2,TGTGCCATCAGTTTACAGGACGGCTATGGCTACACCTTC,CAISLQDGYGYTF
TRBD1,TRBV15,-,TRBJ1-5,TGTGCCACCAGCAGAGGACAGGGTTTTTCTCAGCCCCAGCATTTT,CATSRGQGFSQPQHF
TRBD1,TRBV2,few,TRBJ2-1,TGTGCCAGCAGGGGGGACAGGGGGAGTTTCTTGAATGAGCAGTTCTTC,CASRGDRGSFLNEQFF
-,TRBV12-3/TRBV12-4,few,TRBJ2-4,TGTGCCAGCAGCGACAGCTTGGCAAACATTCAGTACTTC,CASSDSLANIQYF
-,TRBV9,few,TRBJ2-2,TGTGCCAGCAGCGTACCCGGGGCCGCCGGGGAGCTGTTTTTT,CASSVPGAAGELFF
-,TRBV19,-,TRBJ2-1,TGTGCCAGTAGTATAGGCAGTCGCTCCTACAATGAGCAGTTCTTC,CASSIGSRSYNEQFF
TRBD1,TRBV27,-,TRBJ1-1,TGTGCCAGCAGTCCCAAGAGACAGGGATTTGAAGCTTTCTTT,CASSPKRQGFEAFF
-,TRBV11-3,few,TRBJ2-5,TGTGCCAGCAGCTTATCCGGGACATTACAAGAGACCCAGTACTTC,CASSLSGTLQETQYF
-,TRBV25-1,-,TRBJ2-5,TGTGCCAGCAGTGAATCGGTGACAGGACAAGAGACCCAGTACTTC,CASSESVTGQETQYF
-,TRBV9,-,TRBJ1-2,TGTGCCAGCAGCGTATACAGCGTTAACTATGGCTACACCTTC,CASSVYSVNYGYTF
-,TRBV10-3,few,TRBJ1-1,TGTGCCATCAGTGAGCCTTTGGAGGGTCGGGCTGAAGCTTTCTTT,CAISEPLEGRAEAFF